The rows below give T cell receptor beta chains drawn from one sample of a study of chemoradiotherapy in HPV16-positive cancers. Here immunoSEQ multiplex PCR was the method, and the copy in TCRdb shows in-frame clones only, minus some. The sample consists of tens of thousands of clones, about 93% of them appearing once. The starting material was blood, obtained from a patient who underwent chemoradiotherapy. Every receptor here comes from a human donor with HPV-associated anogenital cancer. The CDR3 runs from the conserved cysteine through the conserved F or W. D genes are given only for firm matches. A row's size may be missing; if present it is once, few, many or a size class.

abundance | j_gene | d_gene | v_gene | CDR3aa | CDR3nt
- | TRBJ1-4 | - | TRBV7-9 | CASSPGVGVREKLFF | TGTGCCAGCAGCCCCGGAGTGGGGGTTCGTGAAAAACTGTTTTTT
- | TRBJ2-7 | TRBD2 | TRBV28 | CASRPSGSGDEQYF | TGTGCCAGCAGACCTAGCGGGAGTGGCGACGAGCAGTACTTC
- | TRBJ1-3 | - | TRBV2 | CASTEGDSGNTIYF | TGTGCCAGCACAGAGGGGGACTCTGGAAACACCATATATTTT
- | TRBJ2-1 | - | TRBV19 | CASSIGASGYNEQFF | TGTGCCAGTAGTATTGGAGCGTCAGGGTACAATGAGCAGTTCTTC
- | TRBJ2-3 | - | TRBV4-3 | CASSRLWRSTDTQYF | TGCGCCAGCAGCCGCCTCTGGCGGAGCACAGATACGCAGTATTTT
- | TRBJ2-1 | - | TRBV10-3 | CAISRGNEQFF | TGTGCCATCTCTAGGGGTAATGAGCAGTTCTTC
- | TRBJ2-1 | - | TRBV19 | CASSRGDLYNEQFF | TGTGCCAGTAGTAGGGGGGACCTCTACAATGAGCAGTTCTTC
- | TRBJ2-7 | - | TRBV10-3 | CAISETTYEQYF | TGTGCCATCAGTGAGACCACCTACGAGCAGTACTTC
- | TRBJ1-2 | - | TRBV7-2 | CASSLFGLYGYTF | TGTGCCAGCAGCTTGTTTGGACTCTATGGCTACACCTTC
- | TRBJ2-3 | - | TRBV4-2 | CASSQVSGGGTDTQYF | TGTGCCAGCAGCCAAGTCTCCGGGGGTGGCACAGATACGCAGTATTTT
- | TRBJ1-1 | - | TRBV7-9 | CASSLGWGAFF | TGTGCCAGCAGCTTAGGGTGGGGAGCTTTCTTT
once | TRBJ1-1 | - | TRBV14 | CASSQDRVGGREAFF | TGTGCCAGCAGCCAAGACCGTGTTGGGGGGCGCGAAGCTTTCTTT
- | TRBJ2-7 | TRBD1 | TRBV5-4 | CASSFRGQGTYEQYF | TGTGCCAGCAGCTTCAGGGGACAGGGGACCTACGAGCAGTACTTC
once | TRBJ2-7 | TRBD1 | TRBV28 | CASSPRQGSSYEQYF | TGTGCCAGCAGTCCCCGACAGGGGAGCTCCTACGAGCAGTACTTC
- | TRBJ2-7 | TRBD1 | TRBV6-1 | CASSTGTAYEQYF | TGTGCCAGCAGTACGGGGACAGCATACGAGCAGTACTTC
- | TRBJ2-7 | - | TRBV4-1 | CASSQDSGESSYEQYF | TGCGCCAGCAGCCAAGATTCGGGGGAGAGCTCCTACGAGCAGTACTTC
- | TRBJ1-1 | TRBD1 | TRBV6-4 | CASSADRGGEAFF | TGTGCCAGCAGTGCAGACAGGGGGGGCGAAGCTTTCTTT
- | TRBJ2-7 | TRBD1 | TRBV28 | CASTIQTGGYEQYF | TGTGCCAGCACGATTCAAACAGGGGGCTACGAGCAGTACTTC
- | TRBJ2-1 | TRBD2 | TRBV7-3 | CASSLTYQRGPYNEQFF | TGTGCCAGCAGCTTAACGTATCAGCGGGGACCCTACAATGAGCAGTTCTTC
once | TRBJ2-3 | TRBD2 | TRBV6-6 | CASSSGGGHTDTQYF | TGTGCCAGCAGTTCCGGGGGAGGGCACACAGATACGCAGTATTTT
- | TRBJ1-6 | TRBD1 | TRBV19 | CASSFDRGGNSPLHF | TGTGCCAGTAGCTTCGACAGGGGGGGTAATTCACCCCTCCACTTT
- | TRBJ2-2 | TRBD2 | TRBV7-9 | CASSLFGREAGTGELFF | TGTGCCAGCAGCTTATTTGGGCGGGAGGCTGGCACCGGGGAGCTGTTTTTT
- | TRBJ2-3 | TRBD2 | TRBV28 | CASSWGTSKDTQYF | TGTGCCAGCAGTTGGGGGACTAGTAAAGATACGCAGTATTTT
- | TRBJ1-6 | - | TRBV6-6 | CASSNHRVSSPLHF | TGTGCCAGCAGTAACCACAGGGTTAGTTCACCCCTCCACTTT
- | TRBJ1-1 | - | TRBV4-3 | CASSQVHGLNTEAFF | TGCGCCAGCAGCCAAGTTCACGGGTTGAACACTGAAGCTTTCTTT
- | TRBJ1-2 | - | TRBV7-9 | CASSFSGVPNYGYTF | TGTGCCAGCAGCTTCTCAGGGGTACCTAACTATGGCTACACCTTC
- | TRBJ2-7 | - | TRBV11-1 | CASSLGRYEQYF | TGTGCCAGCAGCTTGGGGCGCTACGAGCAGTACTTC
- | TRBJ1-1 | - | TRBV6-6 | CASEKGTTNTEAFF | TGTGCCAGCGAGAAGGGGACAACGAACACTGAAGCTTTCTTT
- | TRBJ2-3 | - | TRBV2 | CASSEEFLDTQYF | TGTGCCAGCAGTGAGGAGTTCCTAGATACGCAGTATTTT
- | TRBJ2-3 | - | TRBV29-1 | CSVPTASTDTQYF | TGCAGCGTTCCGACAGCTAGCACAGATACGCAGTATTTT
- | TRBJ2-1 | - | TRBV7-2 | CASSRGVVNNEQFF | TGTGCCAGCAGTAGGGGGGTCGTCAACAATGAGCAGTTCTTC
- | TRBJ1-2 | TRBD1 | TRBV6-1 | CASTVGQAYGYTF | TGTGCCAGCACCGTCGGACAGGCATATGGCTACACCTTC
- | TRBJ2-7 | - | TRBV27 | CASNRRGSGAYEQYF | TGTGCCAGCAACCGCCGAGGGTCAGGGGCCTACGAGCAGTACTTC
- | TRBJ1-2 | - | TRBV20-1 | CSARPHRGYTF | TGCAGTGCGAGACCCCATCGAGGCTACACCTTC
- | TRBJ1-1 | - | TRBV11-2 | CASSLWGNTEAFF | TGTGCCAGCAGCTTGTGGGGGAACACTGAAGCTTTCTTT
- | TRBJ1-5 | - | TRBV5-1 | CASSWASNQPQHF | TGCGCCAGCAGCTGGGCGAGCAATCAGCCCCAGCATTTT
- | TRBJ2-1 | - | TRBV28 | CASSLMGYNEQFF | TGTGCCAGCAGTTTAATGGGGTACAATGAGCAGTTCTTC
- | TRBJ2-1 | TRBD2 | TRBV5-5 | CASSETSGGAVQKQFF | TGTGCCAGCAGCGAAACTAGCGGGGGGGCCGTACAGAAGCAGTTCTTC
- | TRBJ2-1 | TRBD1 | TRBV5-1 | CASSSLVVQGDNEQFF | TGCGCCAGCAGCTCCCTGGTAGTGCAGGGGGACAATGAGCAGTTCTTC
- | TRBJ2-1 | TRBD2 | TRBV10-2 | CASRGRTSASEYNEQFF | TGCGCCAGCAGGGGGAGGACTAGCGCATCCGAATACAATGAGCAGTTCTTC
- | TRBJ1-5 | - | TRBV19 | CASRFAGGMGQPQHF | TGTGCCAGTAGATTCGCCGGGGGCATGGGTCAGCCCCAGCATTTT
- | TRBJ1-5 | - | TRBV2 | CASSESRDMYGNQPQHF | TGTGCCAGCAGTGAATCTCGTGACATGTACGGCAATCAGCCCCAGCATTTT
- | TRBJ1-2 | TRBD1 | TRBV19 | CASRRTGGDYGYTF | TGTGCCAGTAGACGGACAGGCGGTGACTATGGCTACACCTTC
- | TRBJ2-1 | TRBD2 | TRBV27 | CASSLSYGGAYEQFF | TGTGCCAGCAGTTTATCATACGGGGGGGCTTATGAGCAGTTCTTC
- | TRBJ2-5 | TRBD1 | TRBV5-1 | CASSFGAGGRQETQYF | TGCGCCAGCAGCTTTGGGGCAGGGGGCCGCCAAGAGACCCAGTACTTC
- | TRBJ1-2 | TRBD1 | TRBV5-4 | CASSLAKQGHTF | TGTGCCAGCAGCTTGGCGAAACAGGGGCACACCTTC
- | TRBJ1-2 | TRBD1 | TRBV19 | CASWTGEKGYTF | TGTGCCAGTTGGACAGGAGAGAAGGGCTACACCTTC
- | TRBJ2-1 | - | TRBV9 | CASSSRAGGSYNEQFF | TGTGCCAGCAGCTCCAGAGCGGGTGGGTCCTACAATGAGCAGTTCTTC
- | TRBJ2-4 | - | TRBV7-2 | CASSLGGVIQYF | TGTGCCAGCAGCCTTGGAGGAGTCATTCAGTACTTC
- | TRBJ2-7 | - | TRBV14 | CASSQRTVAYEQYF | TGTGCCAGCAGCCAAAGGACAGTAGCCTACGAGCAGTACTTC
- | TRBJ1-6 | TRBD1 | TRBV25-1 | CASSEYLQTGHNSPLHF | TGTGCCAGCAGTGAATACTTACAGACAGGGCATAATTCACCCCTCCACTTT
- | TRBJ2-2 | - | TRBV15 | CATSRGVTGELFF | TGTGCCACCAGTCGCGGGGTCACCGGGGAGCTGTTTTTT
- | TRBJ2-7 | TRBD2 | TRBV5-1 | CASSYPGLAGSRNEQYF | TGCGCCAGCAGCTATCCGGGACTAGCGGGAAGTCGGAACGAGCAGTACTTC
- | TRBJ2-1 | TRBD1 | TRBV4-3 | CASSQGDRSRSEQFF | TGCGCCAGCAGCCAAGGGGACAGAAGTAGGAGTGAGCAGTTCTTC
- | TRBJ2-3 | - | TRBV10-3 | CAISSGRGRAEDTQYF | TGTGCCATCAGTAGTGGAAGGGGGAGGGCGGAAGATACGCAGTATTTT
- | TRBJ1-1 | TRBD1 | TRBV6-6 | CASRPDRGPGNTEAFF | TGTGCCAGCAGACCGGACAGGGGGCCGGGGAACACTGAAGCTTTCTTT
- | TRBJ2-3 | TRBD2 | TRBV7-3 | CASSLGGLAGYSTDTQYF | TGTGCCAGCAGTTTAGGAGGACTAGCGGGATATAGCACAGATACGCAGTATTTT
- | TRBJ2-6 | - | TRBV5-1 | CASRRSGTVPSLGANVLTF | TGCGCCAGCAGAAGGAGCGGGACAGTGCCTTCCCTGGGGGCCAACGTCCTGACTTTC